The 18 T cell receptor beta chains below all came from one sample that was sequenced in a study of OX40 agonist ivuxolimab in advanced cancers. The method behind the library was the immunoSEQ multiplex PCR assay. In its TCRdb copy, this immuneACCESS table keeps in-frame sequences only and misses some clones. Where compared with another copy, unresolved V genes explain less than half of these, and the others have no known cause. Counted in this sample were about 44,000 clones; about 90% of them appeared once. The top ten clonotypes cover approximately 28% of the sample. The sequencing used CD4+ or CD8+ T cells sorted from blood, collected in a trial of the OX40 agonist ivuxolimab. These receptors originate from an adult with an advanced solid tumor such as melanoma, head and neck, liver or kidney cancer.

This chain joins TRBV28 and TRBJ1-5; D ambiguous. The germline V gene encodes CDR1 MDHEN and CDR2 SYDVKM. V lost 3 bases and J lost 5, with 5 bases in between. This CDR3 comprises 12 residues. The CDR3 reads CASSFIDQPQHF. CDR3 sequence (DNA): TGTGCCAGCAGTTTTATCGATCAGCCCCAGCATTTT.

The V gene is TRBV13, the J gene TRBJ2-1; TRBD1 agrees at 8 bases. The germline gives CDR1 PRHDT, CDR2 FYEKMQ (reference sequence). This CDR3 comprises 15 residues. Losses at the gene ends were 5 bases for V and 8 bases for J; bases not matched to a gene: 11. CDR3 bases: TGTGCCAGCAGCCAAAGCGGACAGGGAGAGGATGAGCAGTTCTTC. As protein: CASSQSGQGEDEQFF.

The chain is built from TRBV14 and TRBJ2-5; TRBD2 aligns across 7 bases. V shed 4 bases and J 4 bases; nucleotides not matched to a gene: 9. The CDR3 contains 15 residues. Germline V gives CDR1 SGHDN, CDR2 FVKESK. This CDR3 reads CASSLGRGSGETQYF. The CDR3 nucleotides are TGTGCCAGCAGCCTAGGGCGCGGGAGTGGAGAGACCCAGTACTTC.

The V and J genes are TRBV13 and TRBJ2-1; 10 positions match TRBD2. The CDR3 is 15 residues long. The trim removed 1 base at V and 9 bases at J, leaving 6 bases unmatched. The germline V gene has CDR1 PRHDT and CDR2 FYEKMQ (reference sequence). The chain's CDR3 is CASSLALGLAVEQFF. DNA of the CDR3: TGTGCCAGCAGCTTAGCTCTTGGACTAGCGGTTGAGCAGTTCTTC.

The chain recombines TRBV4-1 with TRBJ2-5, with unresolved D. CDR1 MGHRA and CDR2 YSYEKL come from the germline V gene. This CDR3 region has 14 residues. Trimming removed 0 bases from V and 4 bases from J, with 9 bases in between. The CDR3, as DNA: TGCGCCAGCAGCCAAGACCCCGTGGGAGAGACCCAGTACTTC. This sequence encodes CASSQDPVGETQYF.

The rearrangement joins TRBV9 to TRBJ2-3; 12 nucleotides agree with TRBD2. The CDR3 spans 15 residues. J lost 5 bases, V lost 3 bases, and 4 bases had no gene match. Germline CDR1 is SGDLS and CDR2 is YYNGEE. The CDR3 bases are TGTGCCAGCAGCGCGACTAGCGGGAGTTTAGATACGCAGTATTTT. This translates into CASSATSGSLDTQYF.

The chain is built from TRBV30 and TRBJ1-2; unclear D gene. CDR1 is GTSNPN and CDR2 is SVGIG in the germline V gene (reference sequence). V was trimmed by 2 bases and J by 10 bases, leaving 14 bases between them. The CDR3 runs to 12 residues. The CDR3 DNA reads as TGTGCCTGGAGTTTGGCGACCCTCGACTACACCTTC. This sequence encodes CAWSLATLDYTF.

In its sample, this clone was seen once. The chain uses TRBV15 and TRBJ2-3, with 8 nucleotides matching TRBD2. There are 14 residues in the CDR3. With V trimmed by 5 bases and J by 6 bases, 7 bases remained unmatched. Germline CDR1 LNHNV, CDR2 YYDKDF (reference sequence). The DNA of the CDR3 is TGTGCCACCAGCGCGAGCGGGAGAATCGATACGCAGTATTTT. It specifies CATSASGRIDTQYF. Filled out from reference TRBV15 and TRBJ2-3, the complete variable domain reads DAMVIQNPRYQVTQFGKPVTLSCSQTLNHNVMYWYQQKSSQAPKLLFHYYDKDFNNEADTPDNFQSRRPNTSFCFLDIRSPGLGDTAMYLCATSASGRIDTQYFGPGTRLTVL.

The rearrangement joins TRBV7-6 to TRBJ2-1; a possible D gene is TRBD1 (5 bases). Trimming cost V 1 base and J 5 bases, with 9 bases left between them. From germline, CDR1 is SGHVS and CDR2 FNYEAQ. This CDR3 contains 14 residues. The DNA for the CDR3 is TGTGCCAGCAGCTTAGGGACACTTGACAATGAGCAGTTCTTC. It encodes CASSLGTLDNEQFF.

The chain has TRBV27 and TRBJ1-6; perhaps TRBD1 as D (6 bases). Looked up from germline, CDR1 is MNHEY and CDR2 is SMNVEV (reference sequence). CDR3 length equals 14 residues. The ends were cut back, 3 bases at V and 7 bases at J, with 10 bases in the middle. The CDR3 sequence is CASSLAGVNSPLHF. The DNA for the CDR3 is TGTGCCAGCAGTTTGGCAGGGGTCAATTCACCCCTCCACTTT.

V usage is TRBV7-9 and J usage is TRBJ2-1, with 11 bases identical to TRBD2. CDR3 length equals 18 residues. From germline, CDR1 is SEHNR and CDR2 FQNEAQ (reference sequence). V lost 1 base, J lost 7 bases, and 12 bases stayed unmatched. Here the CDR3 DNA reads TGTGCCAGCAGCTTAGTCGTATTAGCGGGAGGGCCAGGTAATGAGCAGTTCTTC. Translated: CASSLVVLAGGPGNEQFF.

V gene TRBV7-2 combines with J gene TRBJ2-1; perhaps TRBD1 as D (5 bases). V lost 4 bases and J lost 10, with 11 bases in between. This CDR3 has 12 amino acids. Germline V gene data show CDR1 as SGHTA and CDR2 as FQGNSA. The CDR3 is CASSSFDSEQFF. CDR3 sequence (DNA): TGTGCCAGCAGCTCCTTTGACAGCGAGCAGTTCTTC.

The chain employs TRBV5-4 and TRBJ2-1; D not resolved. V lost 0 bases to trimming and J lost 6 bases, with 1 base between them. Per germline, CDR1 SGHNT and CDR2 YYREEE (reference sequence). There are 11 residues in the CDR3. For the CDR3, the DNA is TGTGCCAGCAGCTTGGGCAATGAGCAGTTCTTC. Its protein product is CASSLGNEQFF.

V is TRBV11-2 and J is TRBJ2-7, with 8 positions matching TRBD2. The CDR3 totals 16 residues. CDR1 is SGHAT and CDR2 is FQNNGV in the germline V gene. Unmatched junction bases numbered 13, after V lost 2 bases and J lost 7 bases. The CDR3 loop reads CASSLTIAGSGWEQYF. CDR3 nucleotides: TGTGCCAGCAGCTTAACCATAGCGGGATCAGGGTGGGAGCAGTACTTC.

This chain links TRBV9 with TRBJ2-3, with D possibly TRBD1 on 5 matching bases. The CDR3 extends over 15 amino acids. The V gene's germline CDR1 is SGDLS and CDR2 YYNGEE. V was trimmed by 4 bases and J by 2 bases, leaving 14 bases between them. In DNA, the CDR3 is TGTGCCAGCAGCCCCGACAGTCCCGTCACAGATACGCAGTATTTT. Translating gives CASSPDSPVTDTQYF.

V usage is TRBV4-3 and J usage is TRBJ1-6; D is perhaps TRBD1 (6 bases). The CDR3 loop spans 14 amino acids. V lost 1 base and J lost 8, with 9 bases in between. From germline, CDR1 is LGHNA and CDR2 YSLEER. The DNA for the CDR3 is TGCGCCAGCAGCCAAGGGACAGCCTATTCACCCCTCCACTTT. Amino acid sequence: CASSQGTAYSPLHF.

This clone appeared once. The J gene is TRBJ1-5, the V gene TRBV6-5; tentatively, D is TRBD1 (5 bases). V was cut by 0 bases and J by 11 bases, with 14 bases left in between. The CDR3 length is 14 residues. Looked up from germline, CDR1 is MNHEY and CDR2 is SVGAGI. CDR3 bases: TGTGCCAGCAGTTACTCTCGGGTCACGGGGGCCCAGCATTTT. Translated: CASSYSRVTGAQHF.

In DNA, the CDR3 is TGTGCCAGCAGTTACACCGGGACCAGTCCCCGCCTGAAGCAGTACTTC. Translation: CASSYTGTSPRLKQYF. The V and J genes are TRBV27 and TRBJ2-7, with D perhaps assigned TRBD1 or TRBD2 (5 bases each). The germline V gene has CDR1 MNHEY and CDR2 SMNVEV (reference sequence). The CDR3 runs 16 residues. Trimming removed 4 bases at V and 8 bases at J, with 24 bases between.